The clone carrying this T cell receptor beta chain came up a few times. The antigen is unknown. Isolating PBMCs gave at least 6.5 million of these cells per sample. A second PCR, run for about 7 to 11 cycles, used a sample-barcoded 5' primer plus a J-beta primer mix. A template-switch adaptor with 12 random nucleotides tagged each cDNA molecule. TCRdb reprocessed the 5' RACE reads via MiXCR and lists one record per CDR3 protein. This sample has about 1.6 million distinct CDR3 sequences, with roughly 32% found just once. This entry is derived from a study of blood T cells in healthy people across ages. Findings and limits, study-wide: Per million T cells, the diversity of TCR beta decreased roughly linearly as age advanced.

Trimming cost V 7 bases and J 3 bases, with 9 bases left between them. The CDR3 runs 13 residues. Germline V gene sequence: CDR1 KGHDR, CDR2 SFDVKD. The sequencing input was blood. The sequence derives from a woman aged 25 to 39 in good health. This rearrangement joins TRBV24-1 to TRBJ2-1; tentatively, D is TRBD1 or TRBD2 (5 bases each). CDR3 DNA: TGTGCCACCAGGGATGGGGGCTACAATGAGCAGTTCTTC. It is translated as CATRDGGYNEQFF.